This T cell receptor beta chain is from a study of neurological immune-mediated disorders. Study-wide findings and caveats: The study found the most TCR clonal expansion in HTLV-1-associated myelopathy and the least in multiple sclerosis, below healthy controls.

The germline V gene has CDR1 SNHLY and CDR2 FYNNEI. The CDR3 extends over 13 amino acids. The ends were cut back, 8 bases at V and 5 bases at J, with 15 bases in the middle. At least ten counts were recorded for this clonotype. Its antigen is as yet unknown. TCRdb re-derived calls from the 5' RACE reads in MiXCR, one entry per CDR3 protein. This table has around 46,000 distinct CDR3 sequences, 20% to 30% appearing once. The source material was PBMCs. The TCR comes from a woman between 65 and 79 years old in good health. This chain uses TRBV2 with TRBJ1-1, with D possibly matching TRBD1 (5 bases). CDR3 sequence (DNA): TGTGCCAGCTTGCGGGGGGTATGGACTGAAGCTTTCTTT. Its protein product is CASLRGVWTEAFF.